This T cell receptor beta chain was observed in a study of beta chain features in type 1 diabetes. Study-wide results and caveats: There was a moderate but significant shortening of TCRB CDR3s in all four CD4+ subsets of Type 1 diabetes patients.

Expressed TCRB transcripts were sequenced, since all the RNA that had been isolated was reverse transcribed. TCRdb's copy holds only in-frame clones and misses some; the assay was immunoSEQ multiplex PCR. There are about 360,000 clones in the sample; roughly an eighth occur only once, and roughly 0.015% lies in the top ten. Points on this clone: Its antigen is currently unknown.

Germline CDR1 GTSNPN, CDR2 SVGIG (reference sequence). V lost 3 bases and J lost 3; bases outside the gene matches: 8. There are 16 residues in the CDR3. Each population that was sorted was more than 95% pure. Sequencing input: naive CD4+ T cells from blood. The source of this sequence is a young man in good health. The chain couples TRBV30 to TRBJ1-5, with 10 bases lining up with TRBD1. The CDR3 DNA is TGTGCCTGGAGGGGGGGGGACAGGGGAGACAATCAGCCCCAGCATTTT. Its protein is CAWRGGDRGDNQPQHF.